This entry describes one T cell receptor beta chain. Antigen specificity is unknown. RNA transcripts gave rise to amplified TCR beta CDR3 regions. The TCR CDR3 was amplified in a first-round RT-PCR using the HTBI primer set. Each CDR3 protein is one row after TCRdb ran MiXCR on the multiplex PCR reads. The data show some 550,000 distinct CDR3 sequences, with roughly 15% seen just once and less than 3.5% held by the top ten. The authors obtained PBMCs from 9 to 10 ml of fresh peripheral blood. These data come from a study of T cells in Graves' hyperthyroidism and ophthalmopathy. Background on the study: Peripheral blood was obtained at initial diagnosis, preceding any treatment. Study results and limitations: Through a model of 13 V-J features, ophthalmopathy was separated from stable hyperthyroidism.

CDR3 length: 15 amino acids. V was shortened by 3 bases and J by 3 bases, with 11 bases between the two germline ends. Germline CDR1 SNHLY, CDR2 FYNNEI. The TCR sequence derives from a woman aged 40-49 years with Graves' ophthalmopathy. The J gene is TRBJ2-2, the V gene TRBV2; D gene uncertain. Sequenced: blood. Here the CDR3 reads CASSDVGSDTGELFF. CDR3 nucleotide sequence: TGTGCCAGCAGTGATGTGGGAAGTGACACCGGGGAGCTGTTTTTT.